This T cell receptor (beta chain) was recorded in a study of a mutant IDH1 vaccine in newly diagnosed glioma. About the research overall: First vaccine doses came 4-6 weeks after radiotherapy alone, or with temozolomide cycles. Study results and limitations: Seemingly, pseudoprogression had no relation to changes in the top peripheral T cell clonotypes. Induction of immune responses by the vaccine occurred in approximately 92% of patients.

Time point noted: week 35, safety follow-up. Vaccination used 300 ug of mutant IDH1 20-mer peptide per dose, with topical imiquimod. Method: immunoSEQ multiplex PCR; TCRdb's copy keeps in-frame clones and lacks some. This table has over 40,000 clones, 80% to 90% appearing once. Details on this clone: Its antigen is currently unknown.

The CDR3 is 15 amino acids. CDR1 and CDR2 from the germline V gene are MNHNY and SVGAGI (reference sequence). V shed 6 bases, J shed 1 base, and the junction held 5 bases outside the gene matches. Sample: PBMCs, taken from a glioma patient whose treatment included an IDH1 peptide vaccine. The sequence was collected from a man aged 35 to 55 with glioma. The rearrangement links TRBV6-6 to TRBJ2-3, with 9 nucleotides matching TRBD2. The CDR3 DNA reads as TGTGCCAGCAGAATCCAGCGGGAGGGCACAGATACGCAGTATTTT. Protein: CASRIQREGTDTQYF.